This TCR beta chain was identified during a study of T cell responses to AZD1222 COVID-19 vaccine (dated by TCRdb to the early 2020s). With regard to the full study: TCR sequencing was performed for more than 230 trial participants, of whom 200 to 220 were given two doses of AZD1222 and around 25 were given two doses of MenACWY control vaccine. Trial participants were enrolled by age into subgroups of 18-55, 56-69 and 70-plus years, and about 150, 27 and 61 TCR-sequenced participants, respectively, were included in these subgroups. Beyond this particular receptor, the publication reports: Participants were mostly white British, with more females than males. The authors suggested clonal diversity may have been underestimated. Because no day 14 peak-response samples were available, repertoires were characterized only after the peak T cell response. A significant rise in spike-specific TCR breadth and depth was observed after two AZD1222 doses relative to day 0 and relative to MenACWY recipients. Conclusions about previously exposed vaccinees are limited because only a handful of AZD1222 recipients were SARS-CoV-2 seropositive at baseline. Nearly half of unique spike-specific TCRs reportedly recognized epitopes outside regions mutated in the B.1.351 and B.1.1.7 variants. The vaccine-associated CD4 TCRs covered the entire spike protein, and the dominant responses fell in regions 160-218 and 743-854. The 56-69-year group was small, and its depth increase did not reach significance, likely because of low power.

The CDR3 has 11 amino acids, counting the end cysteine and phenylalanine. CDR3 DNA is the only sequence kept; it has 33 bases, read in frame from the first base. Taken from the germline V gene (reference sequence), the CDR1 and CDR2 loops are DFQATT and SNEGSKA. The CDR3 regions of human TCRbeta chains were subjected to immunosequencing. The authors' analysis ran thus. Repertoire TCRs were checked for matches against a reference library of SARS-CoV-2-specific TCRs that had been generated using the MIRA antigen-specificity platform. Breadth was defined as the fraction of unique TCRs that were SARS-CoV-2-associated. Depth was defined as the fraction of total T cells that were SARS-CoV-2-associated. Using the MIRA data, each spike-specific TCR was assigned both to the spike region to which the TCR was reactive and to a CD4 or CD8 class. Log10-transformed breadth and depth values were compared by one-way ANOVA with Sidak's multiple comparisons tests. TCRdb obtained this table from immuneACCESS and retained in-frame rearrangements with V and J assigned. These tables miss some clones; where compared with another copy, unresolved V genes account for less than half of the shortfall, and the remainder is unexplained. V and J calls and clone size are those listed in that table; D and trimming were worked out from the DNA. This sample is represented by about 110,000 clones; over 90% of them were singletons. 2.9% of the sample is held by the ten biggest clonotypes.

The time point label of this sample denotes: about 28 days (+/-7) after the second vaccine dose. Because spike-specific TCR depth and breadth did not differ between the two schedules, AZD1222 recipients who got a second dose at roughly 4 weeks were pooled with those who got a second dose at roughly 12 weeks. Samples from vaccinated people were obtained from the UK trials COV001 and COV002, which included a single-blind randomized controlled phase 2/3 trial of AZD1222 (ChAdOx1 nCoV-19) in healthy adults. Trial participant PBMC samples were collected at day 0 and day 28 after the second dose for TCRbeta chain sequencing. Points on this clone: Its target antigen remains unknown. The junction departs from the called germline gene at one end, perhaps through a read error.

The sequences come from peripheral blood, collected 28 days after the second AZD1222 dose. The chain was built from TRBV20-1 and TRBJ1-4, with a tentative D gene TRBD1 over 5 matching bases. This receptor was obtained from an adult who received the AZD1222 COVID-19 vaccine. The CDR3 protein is CSARDTRVVRF. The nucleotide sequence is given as TGCAGTGCTAGAGATACCAGGGTTGTCAGGTTT.